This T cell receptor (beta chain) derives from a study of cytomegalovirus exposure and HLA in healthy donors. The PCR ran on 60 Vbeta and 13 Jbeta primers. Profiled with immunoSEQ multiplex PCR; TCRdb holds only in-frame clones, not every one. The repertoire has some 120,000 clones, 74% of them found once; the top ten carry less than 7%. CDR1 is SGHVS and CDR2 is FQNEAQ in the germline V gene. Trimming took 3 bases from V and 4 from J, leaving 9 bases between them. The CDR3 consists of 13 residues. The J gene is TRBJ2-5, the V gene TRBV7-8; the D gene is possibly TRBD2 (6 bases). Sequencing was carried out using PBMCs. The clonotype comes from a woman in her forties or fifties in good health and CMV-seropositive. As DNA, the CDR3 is TGTGCCAGCAGCTTCCGGCGGGGAGAGACCCAGTACTTC. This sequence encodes CASSFRRGETQYF.